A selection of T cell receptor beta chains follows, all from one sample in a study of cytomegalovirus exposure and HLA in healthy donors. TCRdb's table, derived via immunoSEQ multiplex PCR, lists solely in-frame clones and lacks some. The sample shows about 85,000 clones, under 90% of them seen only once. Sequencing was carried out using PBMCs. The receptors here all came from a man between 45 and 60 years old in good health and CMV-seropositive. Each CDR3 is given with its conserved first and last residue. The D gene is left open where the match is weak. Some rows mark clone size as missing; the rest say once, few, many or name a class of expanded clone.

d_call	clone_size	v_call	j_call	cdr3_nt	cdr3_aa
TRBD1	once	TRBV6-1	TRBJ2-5	TGTGCCACTCACATCGGGACAGCATTGGAAGAGACCCAGTACTTC	CATHIGTALEETQYF
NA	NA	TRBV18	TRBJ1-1	TGTGCCAGCTCACCAACGCCAGGGGACACTGAAGCTTTCTTT	CASSPTPGDTEAFF
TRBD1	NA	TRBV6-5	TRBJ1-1	TGTGCCAGCAGTTACGGAACAGGGGGGACCACCGAAGCTTTCTTT	CASSYGTGGTTEAFF
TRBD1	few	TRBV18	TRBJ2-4	TGTGCCAGCTCATCACGTTCTTCCGGGACAGTCCTAGCCAAAAACATTCAGTACTTC	CASSSRSSGTVLAKNIQYF
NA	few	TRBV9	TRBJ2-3	TGTGCCAGCGCCACGGGAGCAGGACCCTTCACAGATACGCAGTATTTT	CASATGAGPFTDTQYF
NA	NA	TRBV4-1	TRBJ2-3	TGCGCCAGCAGCCAAGATCTTAGCGCTAGCACAGATACGCAGTATTTT	CASSQDLSASTDTQYF
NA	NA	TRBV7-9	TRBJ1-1	TGTGCCAGCAGCTTAGATCAGAACACTGAAGCTTTCTTT	CASSLDQNTEAFF
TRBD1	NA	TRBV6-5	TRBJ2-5	TGTGCCAGCAGTCCTTGGACAGGGGGACAAGAGACCCAGTACTTC	CASSPWTGGQETQYF
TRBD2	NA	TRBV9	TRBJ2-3	TGTGCCAGCAGCGGGGCTAGCGGGAGATTAGATACGCAGTATTTT	CASSGASGRLDTQYF
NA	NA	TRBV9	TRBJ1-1	TGTGCCAGCAGCGTAGGGGGCAGCGTCCCTGCGACTGAAGCTTTCTTT	CASSVGGSVPATEAFF
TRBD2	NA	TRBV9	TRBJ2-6	TGTGCCAGCAGCGTATCTGAAGCGGGAGTTCTCTCTGGGGCCAACGGCCTGACTTTC	CASSVSEAGVLSGANGLTF
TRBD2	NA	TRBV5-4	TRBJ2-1	TGTGCCAGCAGCTCACCACTAGCGGGGGATGAGCAGTTCTTC	CASSSPLAGDEQFF
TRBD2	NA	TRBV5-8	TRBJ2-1	TGTGCCAGCAGCTGGGGACTAGCGGCCTCCATCTTC	CASSWGLAASIF
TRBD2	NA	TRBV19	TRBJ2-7	TGTGCCAGTAGTAGGTACGCGGGAGGGCCCTACGAGCAGTACTTC	CASSRYAGGPYEQYF
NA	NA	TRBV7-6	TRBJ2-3	TGTGCCAGCAGCTCCCAGGGGTCAGATACGCAGTATTTT	CASSSQGSDTQYF
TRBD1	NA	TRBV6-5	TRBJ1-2	TGTGCCAGCAGTAAGGGGGCGACGCCGGGCTACACCTTC	CASSKGATPGYTF
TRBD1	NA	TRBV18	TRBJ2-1	TGTGCCAGCTCACCTCGGGACAGAAACAATGAGCAGTTCTTC	CASSPRDRNNEQFF
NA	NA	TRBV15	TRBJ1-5	TGTGCCACCAGCAATGGTCCAATACCCGACTTGGGTAGCAATCAGCCCCAGCATTTT	CATSNGPIPDLGSNQPQHF
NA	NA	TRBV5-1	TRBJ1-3	TGCGCCAGCAGCTTGGGGCCAGGCCCTGGAAACACCATATATTTT	CASSLGPGPGNTIYF
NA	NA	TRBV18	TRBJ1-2	TGTGCCAGCTCACCACCTTCCCCCGGCGGCTATGGCTACACCTTC	CASSPPSPGGYGYTF
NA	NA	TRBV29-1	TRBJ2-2	TGCAGCGTCTCGGGAAGCGCGGGCGGGGAGCTGTTTTTT	CSVSGSAGGELFF
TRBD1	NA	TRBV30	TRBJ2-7	TGTGCCTGGAGTGTACCCCGCCAGGGGGCAGGCGAGCAGTACTTC	CAWSVPRQGAGEQYF
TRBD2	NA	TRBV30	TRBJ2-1	TGTGCCTGCGGCGGGAGCTCCTACAATGAGCAGTTCTTC	CACGGSSYNEQFF
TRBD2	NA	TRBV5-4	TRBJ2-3	TGTGCTTTGGGCTCTAGCGGGAGTAGCTATACGCAGTATTTT	CALGSSGSSYTQYF
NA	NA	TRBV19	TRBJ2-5	TGTGCCAGTAGTATAAGGCCGGGGATGGAGACCCAGTACTTC	CASSIRPGMETQYF
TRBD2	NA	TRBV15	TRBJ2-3	TGTGCCACCAGCAGAGGTTTTTCGCGGGAGGGGGGAGATACGCAGTATTTT	CATSRGFSREGGDTQYF
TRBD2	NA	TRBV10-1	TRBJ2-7	TGCGCCAGCAGTGATCGACTAGCGGCCTACGAGCAGTACTTC	CASSDRLAAYEQYF
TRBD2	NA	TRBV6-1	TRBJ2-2	TGTGCCAGCATGCGGAGGGAGGGCTTAGACGGGGAGCTGTTTTTT	CASMRREGLDGELFF
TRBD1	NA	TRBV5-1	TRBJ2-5	TGCGCCAGCAGCTCCGGATCGTTCCAGGGGGCTCTCCCCGTGACCCAGTACTTC	CASSSGSFQGALPVTQYF
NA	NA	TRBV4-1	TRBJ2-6	TGCGCCAGCAGCCAACAACAGGGTTGGTCTGGGGCCAACGTCCTGACTTTC	CASSQQQGWSGANVLTF
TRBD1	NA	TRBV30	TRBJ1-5	TGTGCCTGGAGGGAGGGGACAGGGTCATTCGGCAATCAGCCCCAGCATTTT	CAWREGTGSFGNQPQHF
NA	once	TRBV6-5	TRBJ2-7	TGTGCCAGCAGTGCAACAGGGCCCTACGAGCAGTACTTC	CASSATGPYEQYF
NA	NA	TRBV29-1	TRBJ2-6	TGCAGCGTAGAAAGTCCACAGCACTCTGGGGCCAACGGCCTGACTTTC	CSVESPQHSGANGLTF
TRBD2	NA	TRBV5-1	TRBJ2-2	TGCGCCAGCAGCCCGCTCACTAGCGGGAATGTCGGGGAGCTGTTTTTT	CASSPLTSGNVGELFF
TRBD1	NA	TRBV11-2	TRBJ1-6	TGTGCCAGCAGCTTAATGACAGGGGGCGATTCACCCCTCCACTTT	CASSLMTGGDSPLHF
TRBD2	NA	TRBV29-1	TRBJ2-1	TGCAGCGTTGCCCCCGGGACTAGCACTTACAATGAGCAGTTCTTC	CSVAPGTSTYNEQFF
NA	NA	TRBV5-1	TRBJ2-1	TGCGCCAGCAGAGATCAGGGTTGGGACAATGAGCAGTTCTTC	CASRDQGWDNEQFF
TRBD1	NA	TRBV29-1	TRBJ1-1	TGCAGCGTGGCCAACCGACAGGGGAATGAAGCTTTCTTT	CSVANRQGNEAFF
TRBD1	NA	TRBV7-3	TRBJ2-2	TGTGCCAGCAGCTTAGGGGACAGGGCCACCGGGGAGCTGTTTTTT	CASSLGDRATGELFF
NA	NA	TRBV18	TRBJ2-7	TGTGCCAGCTCACTGCGTGTGCACTACGAGCAGTACTTC	CASSLRVHYEQYF
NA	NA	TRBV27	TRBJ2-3	TGTGCCAGCAGTGCCCCCTCCTCCAACGCACAATGGACGCAGTATTTT	CASSAPSSNAQWTQYF
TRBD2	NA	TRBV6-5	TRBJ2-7	TGTGCCAGCAGTTACCAACAGGGACTAGACGAGCAGTACTTC	CASSYQQGLDEQYF
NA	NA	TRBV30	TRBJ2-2	TGTGCCTGGACTACAGGGTATTCCGGGGAGCTGTTTTTT	CAWTTGYSGELFF
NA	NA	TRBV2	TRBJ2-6	TGTGCCAGCAACCGGGTTGGGGCCAACGTCCTGACTTTC	CASNRVGANVLTF
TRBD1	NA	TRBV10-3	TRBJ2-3	TGTGCCATCACCCCCACAGGGGGCTCAGATACGCAGTATTTT	CAITPTGGSDTQYF